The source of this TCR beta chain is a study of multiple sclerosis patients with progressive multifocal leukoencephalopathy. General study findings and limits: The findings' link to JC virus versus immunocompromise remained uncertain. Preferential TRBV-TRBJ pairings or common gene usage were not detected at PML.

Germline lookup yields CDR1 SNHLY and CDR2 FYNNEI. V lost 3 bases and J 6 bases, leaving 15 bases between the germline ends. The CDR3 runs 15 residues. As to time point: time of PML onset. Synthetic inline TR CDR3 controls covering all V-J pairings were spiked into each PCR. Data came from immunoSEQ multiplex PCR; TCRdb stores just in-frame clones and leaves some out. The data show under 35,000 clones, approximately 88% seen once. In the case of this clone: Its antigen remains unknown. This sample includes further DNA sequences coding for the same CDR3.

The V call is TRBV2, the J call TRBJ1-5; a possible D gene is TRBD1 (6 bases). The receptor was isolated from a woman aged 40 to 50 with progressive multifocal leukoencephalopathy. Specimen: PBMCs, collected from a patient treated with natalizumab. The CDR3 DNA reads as TGTGCCAGCAGTGAGGAGCAGGGGATCTTTCAGCCCCAGCATTTT. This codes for CASSEEQGIFQPQHF. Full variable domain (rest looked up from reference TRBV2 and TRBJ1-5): EPEVTQTPSHQVTQMGQEVILRCVPISNHLYFYWYRQILGQKVEFLVSFYNNEISEKSEIFDDQFSVERPDGSNFTLKIRSTKLEDSAMYFCASSEEQGIFQPQHFGDGTRLSIL.